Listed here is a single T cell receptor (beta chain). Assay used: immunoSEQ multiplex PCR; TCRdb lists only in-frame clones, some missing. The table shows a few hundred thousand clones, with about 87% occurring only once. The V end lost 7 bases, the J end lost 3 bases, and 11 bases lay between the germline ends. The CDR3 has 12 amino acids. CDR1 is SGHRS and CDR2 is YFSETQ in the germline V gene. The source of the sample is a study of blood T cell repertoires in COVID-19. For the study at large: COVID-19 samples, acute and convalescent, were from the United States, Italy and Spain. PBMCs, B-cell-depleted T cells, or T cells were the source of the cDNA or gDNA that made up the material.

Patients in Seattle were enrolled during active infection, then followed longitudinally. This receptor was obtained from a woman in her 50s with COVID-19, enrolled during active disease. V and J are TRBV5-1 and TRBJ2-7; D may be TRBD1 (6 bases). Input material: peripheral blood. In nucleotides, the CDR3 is TGCGCCAGCGCGCAGGGGAACTACGAGCAGTACTTC. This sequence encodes CASAQGNYEQYF.